Below, one TCR beta chain is given with its context. The antigen remains undetermined. The sample is drawn from a study of shared clonotypes between healthy human individuals. In the naive CD8 group, cells lacked CD45RO and were positively selected for CCR7, so terminally differentiated effector memory CD45RA+ cells were left out. Study results and limitations: Clonotype sharing across a few donors was observed for 4.5% to 6.5% of naive CD4 clonotypes.

Sequencing was performed with immunoSEQ multiplex PCR; in TCRdb, only in-frame clones are kept and a portion is missing. The sample holds roughly 2,000,000 clones, just over 90% seen once. CDR3 length equals 14 residues. Germline CDR1 SQVTM, CDR2 ANQGSEA. V lost 8 bases and J 4 bases, leaving 15 bases between the germline ends. This chain uses TRBV29-1 with TRBJ2-6; TRBD2 is a possible D gene (6 bases). The receptor was isolated from a young man in good health. Some clones in this sample may be carry-over from other donors' samples. Material for sequencing was naive CD8+ T cells from PBMCs. For the CDR3, the DNA is TGCAGCTCTCTGGGAGGCTCCGGGGCCAACGTCCTGACTTTC. Translation: CSSLGGSGANVLTF.